The 32 T cell receptor beta chains below come from one sample, sequenced in a study of blood T cell repertoires in COVID-19. The protocol was immunoSEQ multiplex PCR, while the TCRdb copy is restricted to in-frame clones and leaves out a portion. Of a few hundred thousand clones in the sample, around 89% are singletons; the top ten hold 0.7% to 0.9%. The sample was peripheral blood. These receptor sequences come from a man younger than 45 with acute or convalescent COVID-19.

V is TRBV19 and J is TRBJ1-4, with 9 bases identical to TRBD1. Germline V lookup: CDR1 LNHDA, CDR2 SQIVND (reference sequence). After removal of 6 bases from V and 10 bases from J, the junction contained 3 bases not matched to a gene. This CDR3 comprises 12 residues. CDR3 protein: CASSRQGGKLFF. The CDR3 coding sequence is TGTGCCAGTAGCCGACAGGGGGGAAAACTGTTTTTT.

This clone came up once. V gene TRBV28 combines with J gene TRBJ2-7; D is perhaps TRBD2 (6 bases). V lost 10 bases and J 3 bases, leaving 19 bases between the germline ends. Per germline, CDR1 MDHEN and CDR2 SYDVKM. This CDR3 contains 14 residues. The CDR3 DNA reads TGTGCCACGACGATCGGAGGGGTAAACTACGAGCAGTACTTC. Translating it yields CATTIGGVNYEQYF.

The chain recombines TRBV3-1 (or the pseudogene TRBV3-2) with TRBJ2-5, with D uncertain. The germline V gene encodes CDR1 LGHDT and CDR2 YNNKEL (reference sequence). The CDR3 sequence is 13 residues long. V was clipped by 2 bases and J by 10 bases, with 14 bases between them. The DNA for the CDR3 is TGTGCCAGCAGCCAACAAGAGCGTCTCGGCCAGTACTTC. Translated, it gives CASSQQERLGQYF.

There are a few counts of this clone. J is TRBJ1-2 and V is TRBV7-3; TRBD1 agrees at 7 bases. Germline CDR1 and CDR2: SGHTA and FQGTGA. The V segment lost 2 bases and the J segment 8 bases; nucleotides outside the gene matches: 5. This CDR3 comprises 13 residues. The DNA of the CDR3 is TGTGCCAGCAGCTTAGACAGGGACGGGGGCTACACCTTC. This sequence encodes CASSLDRDGGYTF. Using reference TRBV7-3 and TRBJ1-2 for the parts outside the CDR3, the full variable domain is GAGVSQTPSNKVTEKGKYVELRCDPISGHTALYWYRQSLGQGPEFLIYFQGTGAADDSGLPNDRFFAVRPEGSVSTLKIQRTERGDSAVYLCASSLDRDGGYTFGSGTRLTVV.

The chain employs TRBV24-1 and TRBJ1-2; 7 positions agree with TRBD1. Unmatched junction bases numbered 5, after V lost 4 bases and J lost 4 bases. This CDR3 is built from 14 residues. Germline-derived CDR1 and CDR2 are KGHDR and SFDVKD. The CDR3 DNA reads TGTGCCACCAGTGACCACGACAGGGCCTATGGCTACACCTTC. It is translated as CATSDHDRAYGYTF.

The V gene is TRBV30, the J gene TRBJ2-2; D is uncertain. V shed 3 bases and J shed 7 bases, with 6 bases lying between them. Germline V gene data show CDR1 as GTSNPN and CDR2 as SVGIG (reference sequence). The CDR3 spans 11 residues. CDR3: CAWRGIGELFF. In nucleotides, the CDR3 is TGTGCCTGGAGGGGCATCGGGGAGCTGTTTTTT. Filled out from reference TRBV30 and TRBJ2-2, the complete variable domain reads SQTIHQWPATLVQPVGSPLSLECTVEGTSNPNLYWYRQAAGRGLQLLFYSVGIGQISSEVPQNLSASRPQDRQFILSSKKLLLSDSGFYLCAWRGIGELFFGEGSRLTVL.

V is TRBV9 and J is TRBJ2-2; TRBD2 matches at 7 bases. The CDR3 sequence is 15 residues long. The germline V gene encodes CDR1 SGDLS and CDR2 YYNGEE. The trim removed 0 bases at V and 5 bases at J, leaving 4 bases unmatched. Here the CDR3 reads CASSVVWRETGELFF. The CDR3 DNA sequence: TGTGCCAGCAGCGTAGTTTGGCGGGAGACCGGGGAGCTGTTTTTT. Full variable domain (remainder filled in from reference TRBV9 and TRBJ2-2): DSGVTQTPKHLITATGQRVTLRCSPRSGDLSVYWYQQSLDQGLQFLIQYYNGEERAKGNILERFSAQQFPDLHSELNLSSLELGDSALYFCASSVVWRETGELFFGEGSRLTVL.

V gene TRBV28 combines with J gene TRBJ2-1; the D is unclear. Germline CDR1 MDHEN, CDR2 SYDVKM. The germline V and J ends were trimmed by 8 bases and 9 bases, with 17 bases remaining between them. This CDR3 spans 13 amino acids. The CDR3 loop is CASVRRQLGEQFF. CDR3 nucleotides: TGTGCCAGCGTCCGGCGGCAGCTGGGTGAGCAGTTCTTC.

The V and J genes are TRBV5-1 and TRBJ1-1, with D possibly matching TRBD1 (5 bases). Trimming left V 1 base short and J 4 bases short, with 14 bases between. The CDR3 has 15 residues. In germline, CDR1 is SGHRS, CDR2 YFSETQ. CDR3 loop: CASSLWTEGSTEAFF. The CDR3 bases are TGCGCCAGCAGCTTGTGGACGGAGGGGAGCACTGAAGCTTTCTTT. Variable domain in full (rest from reference TRBV5-1 and TRBJ1-1): KAGVTQTPRYLIKTRGQQVTLSCSPISGHRSVSWYQQTPGQGLQFLFEYFSETQRNKGNFPGRFSGRQFSNSRSEMNVSTLELGDSALYLCASSLWTEGSTEAFFGQGTRLTVV.

The chain links TRBV7-9 to TRBJ1-2, with a possible D match to TRBD1 (5 bases). The germline CDR1 and CDR2 sequences are SEHNR and FQNEAQ (reference sequence). Between the trimmed V and J ends, which lost 4 bases and 4 bases, there was a span of 16 bases. The CDR3 loop spans 15 amino acids. DNA of the CDR3: TGTGCCAGCAGCTCCCCTGGGGGAGGGATCTATGGCTACACCTTC. Protein product: CASSSPGGGIYGYTF.

This sequence joins TRBV7-2 and TRBJ2-5; 8 positions agree with TRBD2. CDR1 and CDR2 (germline): SGHTA, FQGNSA. The CDR3 spans 14 residues. The J segment lost 7 bases and the V segment lost 5 bases, leaving 9 bases of the junction unmatched. The CDR3 nucleotides are TGTGCCAGCAGCCCCTCAGCGGGGGTAGGGACCCAGTACTTC. Translation gives CASSPSAGVGTQYF.

This clone was detected a few times. V is TRBV4-1 and J is TRBJ1-2, with D unresolved. V lost 0 bases, J lost 3 bases, and 11 bases lay in between. Germline CDR1 MGHRA, CDR2 YSYEKL. This CDR3 has 15 residues. This chain's CDR3 is CASSQDPQPYYGYTF. Written as DNA, the CDR3 is TGCGCCAGCAGCCAAGACCCACAGCCCTACTATGGCTACACCTTC.

The chain recombines TRBV18 with TRBJ1-6, with a weak D call TRBD1 (5 bases). V lost 2 bases to trimming and J lost 9 bases, with 17 bases between them. Germline assignment: CDR1 KGHSH and CDR2 LQKENI. The CDR3 extends over 16 amino acids. CDR3 sequence: CASSPSVRQGGSPLHF. CDR3 sequence (DNA): TGTGCCAGCTCACCAAGCGTACGGCAGGGTGGTTCACCCCTCCACTTT.

V and J are TRBV2 and TRBJ2-1, with TRBD2 identical over 12 bases. The length of the CDR3 is 19 residues. Trimming cost V 10 bases and J 0 bases; bases outside gene matches: 16. The V gene's germline CDR1 is SNHLY and CDR2 FYNNEI. The chain's CDR3 is CATKGPGLAGPSSYNEQFF. DNA of the CDR3: TGTGCCACCAAGGGCCCGGGACTAGCGGGCCCCAGCTCCTACAATGAGCAGTTCTTC.

The chain combines TRBV7-9 with TRBJ2-5, with 8 bases aligning to TRBD1. Per the germline V gene, CDR1 is SEHNR and CDR2 is FQNEAQ (reference sequence). The CDR3 is 13 residues long. After removal of 3 bases from V and 7 bases from J, the junction contained 4 bases not matched to a gene. The CDR3 loop is CASSLGQAGTQYF. The CDR3 coding sequence is TGTGCCAGCAGCTTGGGACAGGCGGGGACCCAGTACTTC.

This clone was seen a few times. This chain connects TRBV28 to TRBJ2-7; D remains ambiguous. Germline CDR1 is MDHEN and CDR2 is SYDVKM. The CDR3 consists of 13 residues. The V gene lost 5 bases and the J gene lost 0 bases, with 8 bases spanning the gap. CDR3 in amino acids: CASSAPSSYEQYF. The CDR3 coding sequence is TGTGCCAGCAGTGCCCCCAGCTCCTACGAGCAGTACTTC.

V is TRBV6-5 and J is TRBJ2-3; 9 bases fit TRBD2. This CDR3 is built from 13 residues. Looked up from germline, CDR1 is MNHEY and CDR2 is SVGAGI. The ends lost 9 bases at V and 3 bases at J; junction bases unmatched: 4. The CDR3, as DNA: TGTGCCAGTAGCGGGAGCGGGACAGATACGCAGTATTTT. Amino acids: CASSGSGTDTQYF.

The CDR3 DNA is TGTGCCAGCAGCCTTAGGGGTATCGGGGAGCTGTTTTTT. Its protein is CASSLRGIGELFF. The gene calls are TRBV3-1 (or the pseudogene TRBV3-2) and TRBJ2-2; a weak D match, TRBD1 (5 bases). CDR1 is LGHDT, CDR2 YNNKEL, per germline (reference sequence). Trimming left V 4 bases short and J 7 bases short, with 10 bases between. The CDR3 totals 13 residues.

This chain uses TRBV7-9 with TRBJ1-6, with 10 bases identical to TRBD1. The germline V gene has CDR1 SEHNR and CDR2 FQNEAQ (reference sequence). V was clipped by 8 bases and J by 9 bases; unmatched bases: 10. The CDR3 covers 15 residues. Written as DNA, the CDR3 is TGTGCCAGCGACCCGAAGACAGGGGGCGGTTCACCCCTCCACTTT. Residues: CASDPKTGGGSPLHF.

The chain employs TRBV7-8 and TRBJ2-2; D is possibly TRBD1 (6 bases). CDR3 length: 15 residues. Trimming took 3 bases from V and 5 from J, leaving 13 bases between them. Per germline, CDR1 SGHVS and CDR2 FQNEAQ. The CDR3 is CASSFVGARTGELFF. The DNA of the CDR3 is TGTGCCAGCAGCTTTGTGGGGGCGCGGACCGGGGAGCTGTTTTTT. Full variable domain (rest looked up from reference TRBV7-8 and TRBJ2-2): GAGVSQSPRYKVAKRGQDVALRCDPISGHVSLFWYQQALGQGPEFLTYFQNEAQLDKSGLPSDRFFAERPEGSVSTLKIQRTQQEDSAVYLCASSFVGARTGELFFGEGSRLTVL.

The rearrangement uses TRBV28 and TRBJ1-6; 11 positions match TRBD1. V lost 6 bases and J lost 11; bases outside the gene matches: 6. The germline V gene encodes CDR1 MDHEN and CDR2 SYDVKM. The CDR3 consists of 14 residues. The CDR3 reads CASSPGQGETPLHF. DNA for the CDR3: TGTGCCAGCAGCCCGGGACAGGGGGAAACACCCCTCCACTTT.

The rearrangement joins TRBV28 to TRBJ1-1, with 7 bases identical to TRBD1. Germline V lookup: CDR1 MDHEN, CDR2 SYDVKM. Unmatched junction bases numbered 9, after V lost 6 bases and J lost 2 bases. The CDR3 length is 15 residues. This chain's CDR3 is CASSPRTGYNTEAFF. In nucleotides, the CDR3 is TGTGCCAGCAGCCCAAGGACAGGTTATAACACTGAAGCTTTCTTT. Based on the CDR3 plus reference TRBV28 and TRBJ1-1, the full variable domain is DVKVTQSSRYLVKRTGEKVFLECVQDMDHENMFWYRQDPGLGLRLIYFSYDVKMKEKGDIPEGYSVSREKKERFSLILESASTNQTSMYLCASSPRTGYNTEAFFGQGTRLTVV.

The V and J genes are TRBV11-2 and TRBJ1-5; the D gene is possibly TRBD1 (5 bases). CDR3 length: 15 amino acids. Trimming removed 0 bases from V and 8 bases from J, with 14 bases in between. Germline assignment: CDR1 SGHAT and CDR2 FQNNGV. CDR3 nucleotides: TGTGCCAGCAGCTTAGATCTGGGGGGTGGGAAGCCCCAGCATTTT. As protein: CASSLDLGGGKPQHF. Supplemented by reference TRBV11-2 and TRBJ1-5, the full variable domain reads EAGVAQSPRYKIIEKRQSVAFWCNPISGHATLYWYQQILGQGPKLLIQFQNNGVVDDSQLPKDRFSAERLKGVDSTLKIQPAKLEDSAVYLCASSLDLGGGKPQHFGDGTRLSIL.

The chain couples TRBV10-2 to TRBJ2-6; D possibly corresponds to TRBD1 (6 bases). The CDR3 contains 15 residues. Trimming stripped 6 bases from V and 0 bases from J, with 9 bases between. CDR1 is WSHSY, CDR2 SAAADI, per germline. CDR3 amino acids: CASSKTGSGANVLTF. As DNA, the CDR3 is TGCGCCAGCAGCAAGACAGGCTCTGGGGCCAACGTCCTGACTTTC.

The J gene is TRBJ1-5, the V gene TRBV19, with 7 bases lining up with TRBD1. The CDR3 covers 15 residues. The V gene end was trimmed by 6 bases and the J gene end by 1 base; junction bases not matched to a gene: 6. Germline V lookup: CDR1 LNHDA, CDR2 SQIVND (reference sequence). The chain's CDR3 is CASSAGQASNQPQHF. Written as DNA, the CDR3 is TGTGCCAGTAGCGCCGGACAGGCGAGCAATCAGCCCCAGCATTTT.

This chain connects TRBV5-1 to TRBJ1-4, with 8 positions matching TRBD1. Unmatched junction bases numbered 9, after V lost 4 bases and J lost 4 bases. The CDR3 runs 16 residues. The germline gives CDR1 SGHRS, CDR2 YFSETQ. The CDR3 DNA follows: TGCGCCAGCAGCCCAGCCTGGACAGGGAGTAATGAAAAACTGTTTTTT. Translated, it gives CASSPAWTGSNEKLFF.

The V call is TRBV11-1, the J call TRBJ2-3; 8 bases agree with TRBD2. The CDR3 consists of 14 residues. V lost 5 bases, J lost 4 bases, and 5 bases stayed unmatched. Germline CDR1 and CDR2: SGHAT and FQDESV (reference sequence). CDR3 DNA: TGTGCCAGCAGCCCCCGGACTAGCCCAGATACGCAGTATTTT. This translates into CASSPRTSPDTQYF.

In nucleotides, the CDR3 is TGTGCCAGCAGCGAACAGCTAGCCAAAAACATTCAGTACTTC. Its translation: CASSEQLAKNIQYF. The chain combines TRBV11-2 with TRBJ2-4; no clear D gene. V was shortened by 5 bases and J by 0 bases, with 8 bases between the two germline ends. Germline loops: CDR1 SGHAT, CDR2 FQNNGV. The CDR3 contains 14 residues.

The chain carries TRBV25-1 and TRBJ2-3; D gene ambiguous. The V end was cut by 3 bases, the J end by 4 bases, with 11 bases between. The CDR3 contains 14 residues. Germline V gene sequence: CDR1 MGHDK, CDR2 SYGVNS. The CDR3 here is CASSDRRLADTQYF. CDR3 coding DNA: TGTGCCAGCAGTGACCGTAGACTGGCAGATACGCAGTATTTT. Full variable domain (missing parts from reference TRBV25-1 and TRBJ2-3): EADIYQTPRYLVIGTGKKITLECSQTMGHDKMYWYQQDPGMELHLIHYSYGVNSTEKGDLSSESTVSRIRTEHFPLTLESARPSHTSQYLCASSDRRLADTQYFGPGTRLTVL.

This chain connects TRBV4-2 to TRBJ1-6; the D gene is possibly TRBD1 (6 bases). CDR1 and CDR2 (germline): LGHNA, YNFKEQ. This CDR3 has 17 residues. Trimming cost V 1 base and J 12 bases, with 22 bases left between them. DNA of the CDR3: TGTGCCAGCAGCCAAGGGGGGCTACAGGGACGGGTTAAACCCCTCCACTTT. Protein product: CASSQGGLQGRVKPLHF.

This sequence joins TRBV18 and TRBJ1-2, with TRBD1 as a possible D gene (6 bases). V lost 5 bases, J lost 6 bases, and 13 bases lay in between. The CDR3 spans 13 residues. Per the germline V gene, CDR1 is KGHSH and CDR2 is LQKENI. CDR3 in DNA: TGTGCCAGCTCAGCAGGGGCCAGGCATGGCTACACCTTC. Translation gives CASSAGARHGYTF.

This chain connects TRBV10-1 to TRBJ2-1; D is perhaps TRBD1 (6 bases). Germline CDR1 reads WNHNN; CDR2 reads SYGVQD (reference sequence). V dropped 1 base and J dropped 4 bases, with 11 bases sitting between them. CDR3 size: 15 residues. CDR3 region: CASSEYRGTYNEQFF. For the CDR3, the DNA is TGCGCCAGCAGTGAGTATAGGGGGACGTACAATGAGCAGTTCTTC.